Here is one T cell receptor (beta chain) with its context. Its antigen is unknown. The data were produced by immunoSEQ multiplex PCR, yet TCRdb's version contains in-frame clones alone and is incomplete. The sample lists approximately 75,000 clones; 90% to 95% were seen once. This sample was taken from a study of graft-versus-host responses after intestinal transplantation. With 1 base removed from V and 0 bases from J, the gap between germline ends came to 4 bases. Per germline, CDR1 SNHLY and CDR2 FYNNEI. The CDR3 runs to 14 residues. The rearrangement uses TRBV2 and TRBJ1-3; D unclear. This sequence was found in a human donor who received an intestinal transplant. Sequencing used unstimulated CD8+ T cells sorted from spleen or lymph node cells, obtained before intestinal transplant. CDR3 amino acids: CASSEDSSGNTIYF. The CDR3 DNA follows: TGTGCCAGCAGTGAAGACAGCTCTGGAAACACCATATATTTT.